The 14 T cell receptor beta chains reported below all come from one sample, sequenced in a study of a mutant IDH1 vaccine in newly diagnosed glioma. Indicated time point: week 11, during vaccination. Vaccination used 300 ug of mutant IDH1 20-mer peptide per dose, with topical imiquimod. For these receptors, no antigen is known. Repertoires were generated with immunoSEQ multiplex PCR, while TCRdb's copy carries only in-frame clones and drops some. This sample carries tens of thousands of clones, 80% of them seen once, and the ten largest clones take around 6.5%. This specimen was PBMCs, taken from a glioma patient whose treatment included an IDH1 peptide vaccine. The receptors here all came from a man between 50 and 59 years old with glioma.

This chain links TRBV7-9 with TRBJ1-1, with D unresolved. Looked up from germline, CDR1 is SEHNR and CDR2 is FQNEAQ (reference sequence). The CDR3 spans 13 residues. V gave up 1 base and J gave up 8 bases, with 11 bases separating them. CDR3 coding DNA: TGTGCCAGCAGCTTAGAATTGGGCGGAGAAGCTTTCTTT. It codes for CASSLELGGEAFF.

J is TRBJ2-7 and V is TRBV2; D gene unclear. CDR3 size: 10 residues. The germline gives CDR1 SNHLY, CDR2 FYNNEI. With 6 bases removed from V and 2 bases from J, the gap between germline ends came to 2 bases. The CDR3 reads CASRPYEQYF. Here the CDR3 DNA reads TGTGCCAGCAGGCCCTACGAGCAGTACTTC.

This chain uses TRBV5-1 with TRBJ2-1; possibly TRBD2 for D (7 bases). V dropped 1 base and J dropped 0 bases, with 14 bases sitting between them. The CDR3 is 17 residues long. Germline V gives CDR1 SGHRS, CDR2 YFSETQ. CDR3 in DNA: TGCGCCAGCAGCTTGTTAGGCGGGGGCCGCTCCTACAATGAGCAGTTCTTC. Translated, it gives CASSLLGGGRSYNEQFF.

The CDR3 protein is CASSLTRAGELFF. The CDR3 coding sequence is TGTGCCAGCAGCTTAACCAGGGCCGGGGAGCTGTTTTTT. This sequence joins TRBV11-2 and TRBJ2-2; tentative D call: TRBD1 (5 bases). V dropped 2 bases and J dropped 6 bases, with 7 bases sitting between them. The germline CDR1 and CDR2 sequences are SGHAT and FQNNGV. This CDR3 region has 13 residues.

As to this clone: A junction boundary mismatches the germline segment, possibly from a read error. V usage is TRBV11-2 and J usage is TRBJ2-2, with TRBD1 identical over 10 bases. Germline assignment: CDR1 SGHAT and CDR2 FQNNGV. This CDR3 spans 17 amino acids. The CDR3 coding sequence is TGTGCCAGCAGGTTAGGGATTCGGGACAGGGGCTCCGGGGAGCTGTTTTTT. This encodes CASRLGIRDRGSGELFF.

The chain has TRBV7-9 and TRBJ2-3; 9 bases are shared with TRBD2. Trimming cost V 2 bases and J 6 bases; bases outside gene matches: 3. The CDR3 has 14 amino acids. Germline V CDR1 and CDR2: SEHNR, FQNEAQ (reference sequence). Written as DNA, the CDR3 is TGTGCCAGCAGCTTAATGGCGGGAGGGGATACGCAGTATTTT. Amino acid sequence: CASSLMAGGDTQYF.

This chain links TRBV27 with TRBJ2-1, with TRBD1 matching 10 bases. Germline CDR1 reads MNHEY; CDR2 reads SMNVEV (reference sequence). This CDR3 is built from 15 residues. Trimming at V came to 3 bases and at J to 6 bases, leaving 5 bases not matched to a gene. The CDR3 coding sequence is TGTGCCAGCAGTTTCTCCGGGACAGGGGCCAATGAGCAGTTCTTC. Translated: CASSFSGTGANEQFF.

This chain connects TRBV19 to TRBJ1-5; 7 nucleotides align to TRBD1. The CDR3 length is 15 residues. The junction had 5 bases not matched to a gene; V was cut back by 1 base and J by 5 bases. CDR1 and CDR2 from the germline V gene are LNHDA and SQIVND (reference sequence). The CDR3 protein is CASSIGQGIDQPQHF. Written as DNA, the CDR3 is TGTGCCAGTAGTATAGGACAGGGAATCGATCAGCCCCAGCATTTT.

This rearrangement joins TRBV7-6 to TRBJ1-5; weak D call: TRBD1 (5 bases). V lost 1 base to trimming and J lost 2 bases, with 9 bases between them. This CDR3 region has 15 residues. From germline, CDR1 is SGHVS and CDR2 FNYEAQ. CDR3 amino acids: CASSLEGAGNQPQHF. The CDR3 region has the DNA TGTGCCAGCAGCTTAGAAGGGGCCGGCAATCAGCCCCAGCATTTT.

CDR3 loop: CASNPTGYGYTF. Written as DNA, the CDR3 is TGTGCCAGCAACCCGACAGGGTATGGCTACACCTTC. The V gene is TRBV6-6, the J gene TRBJ1-2; TRBD1 matches at 7 bases. The CDR3 sequence is 12 residues long. V was clipped by 7 bases and J by 5 bases; unmatched bases: 4. The germline V gene encodes CDR1 MNHNY and CDR2 SVGAGI (reference sequence).

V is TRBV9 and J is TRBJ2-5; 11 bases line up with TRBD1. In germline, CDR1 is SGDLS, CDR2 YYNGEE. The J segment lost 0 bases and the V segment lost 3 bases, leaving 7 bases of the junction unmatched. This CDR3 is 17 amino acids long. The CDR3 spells CASSEDRGRVNQETQYF. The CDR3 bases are TGTGCCAGCAGCGAGGACAGGGGGCGAGTGAACCAAGAGACCCAGTACTTC.

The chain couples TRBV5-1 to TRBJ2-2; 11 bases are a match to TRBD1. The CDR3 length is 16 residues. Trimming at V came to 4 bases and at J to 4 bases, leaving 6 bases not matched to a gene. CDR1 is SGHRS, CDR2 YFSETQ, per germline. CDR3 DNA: TGCGCCAGCAGCCCGCTCGGGACAGGGGGCACCGGGGAGCTGTTTTTT. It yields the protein CASSPLGTGGTGELFF.

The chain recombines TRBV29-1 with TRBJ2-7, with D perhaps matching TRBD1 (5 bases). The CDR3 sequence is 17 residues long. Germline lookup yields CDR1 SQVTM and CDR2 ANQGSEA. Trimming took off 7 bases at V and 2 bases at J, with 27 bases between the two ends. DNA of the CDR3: TGCAGCGAGTGGTTGGAGAAGAGGCAGGGTCTTACCTACGAGCAGTACTTC. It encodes CSEWLEKRQGLTYEQYF.

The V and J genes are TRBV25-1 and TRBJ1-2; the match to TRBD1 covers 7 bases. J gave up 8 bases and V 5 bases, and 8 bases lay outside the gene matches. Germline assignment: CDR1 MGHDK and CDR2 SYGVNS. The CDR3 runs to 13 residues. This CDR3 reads CASSPWDSQGYTF. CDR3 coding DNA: TGTGCCAGCAGTCCCTGGGACAGCCAAGGCTACACCTTC.